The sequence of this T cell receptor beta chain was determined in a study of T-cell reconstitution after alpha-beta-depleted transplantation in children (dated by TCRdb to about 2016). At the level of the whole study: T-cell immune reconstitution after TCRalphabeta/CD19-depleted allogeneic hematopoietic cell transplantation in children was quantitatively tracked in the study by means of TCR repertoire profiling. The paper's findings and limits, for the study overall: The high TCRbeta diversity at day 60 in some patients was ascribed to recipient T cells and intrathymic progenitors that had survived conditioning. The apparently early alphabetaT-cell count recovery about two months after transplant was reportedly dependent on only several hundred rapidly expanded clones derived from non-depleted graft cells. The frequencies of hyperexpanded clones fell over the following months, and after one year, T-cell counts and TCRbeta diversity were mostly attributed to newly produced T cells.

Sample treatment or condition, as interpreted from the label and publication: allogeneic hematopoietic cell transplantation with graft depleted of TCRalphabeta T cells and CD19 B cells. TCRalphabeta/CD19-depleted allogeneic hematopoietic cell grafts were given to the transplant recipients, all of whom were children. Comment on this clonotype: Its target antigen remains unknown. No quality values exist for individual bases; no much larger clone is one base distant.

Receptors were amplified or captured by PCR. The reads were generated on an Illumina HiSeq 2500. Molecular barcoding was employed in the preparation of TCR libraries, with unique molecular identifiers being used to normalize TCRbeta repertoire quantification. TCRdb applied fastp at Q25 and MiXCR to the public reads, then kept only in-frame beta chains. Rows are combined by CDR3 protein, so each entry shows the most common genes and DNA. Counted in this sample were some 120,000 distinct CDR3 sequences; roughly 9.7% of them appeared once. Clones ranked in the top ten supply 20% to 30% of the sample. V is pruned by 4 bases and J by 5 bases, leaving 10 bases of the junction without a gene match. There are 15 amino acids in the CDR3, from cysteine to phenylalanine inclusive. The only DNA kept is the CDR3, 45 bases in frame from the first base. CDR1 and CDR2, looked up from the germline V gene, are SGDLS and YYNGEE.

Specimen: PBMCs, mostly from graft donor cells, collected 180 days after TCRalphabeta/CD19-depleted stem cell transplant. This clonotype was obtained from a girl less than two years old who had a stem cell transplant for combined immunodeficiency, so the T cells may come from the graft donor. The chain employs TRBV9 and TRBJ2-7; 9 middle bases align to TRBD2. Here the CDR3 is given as CASSPISGGGHEQYF. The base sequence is TGTGCCAGCAGCCCAATTAGCGGGGGAGGGCACGAGCAGTACTTC.